A single sample gave rise to the 12 T cell receptor beta chains below, sequenced in a study of shared clonotypes between healthy human individuals. Positive CCR7 selection of CD45RO-negative cells yielded the naive CD8 cells, and terminally differentiated effector memory CD45RA+ cells were excluded. Repertoires were generated with immunoSEQ multiplex PCR, while TCRdb's copy carries only in-frame clones and drops some. The table includes some 2.1 million clones, less than 95% detected once. Specimen: naive CD8+ T cells sorted from blood. The receptors shown here come from a man younger than 35 in good health.

The chain joins TRBV15 to TRBJ2-5; no definite D call. The CDR3 has 14 amino acids. CDR1 and CDR2 from the germline V gene are LNHNV and YYDKDF (reference sequence). The V end lost 1 base, the J end lost 7 bases, and 13 bases lay between the germline ends. This CDR3 is CATSRGAPLLTQYF. The CDR3 bases are TGTGCCACCAGCAGAGGCGCGCCTCTCTTGACCCAGTACTTC. The entire variable domain, with the rest obtained from reference TRBV15 and TRBJ2-5, is as follows: DAMVIQNPRYQVTQFGKPVTLSCSQTLNHNVMYWYQQKSSQAPKLLFHYYDKDFNNEADTPDNFQSRRPNTSFCFLDIRSPGLGDTAMYLCATSRGAPLLTQYFGPGTRLLVL.

V is TRBV7-8 and J is TRBJ2-5; TRBD2 matches 9 bases. Germline lookup yields CDR1 SGHVS and CDR2 FQNEAQ. The ends lost 6 bases at V and 3 bases at J; junction bases unmatched: 2. CDR3 size: 13 residues. The CDR3 DNA reads as TGTGCCAGCAGGGTAGCGGGGGAAGAGACCCAGTACTTC. It is translated as CASRVAGEETQYF.

Of note for this clone: The sample has other DNA sequences that encode this CDR3 too. This chain joins TRBV7-9 and TRBJ1-1; D unclear. The CDR3 is 13 residues long. Looked up from germline, CDR1 is SEHNR and CDR2 is FQNEAQ (reference sequence). The V gene lost 5 bases and the J gene lost 0 bases, with 7 bases spanning the gap. As DNA, the CDR3 is TGTGCCAGCAGCCCCACAGTGAACACTGAAGCTTTCTTT. Translated: CASSPTVNTEAFF. Looking up the rest from reference TRBV7-9 and TRBJ1-1 gives the full variable domain: DTGVSQNPRHKITKRGQNVTFRCDPISEHNRLYWYRQTLGQGPEFLTYFQNEAQLEKSRLLSDRFSAERPKGSFSTLEIQRTEQGDSAMYLCASSPTVNTEAFFGQGTRLTVV.

The V call is TRBV6-5, the J call TRBJ2-7; 7 positions agree with TRBD1. The junction had 7 bases not matched to a gene; V was cut back by 2 bases and J by 0 bases. This CDR3 has 16 amino acids. Germline V gene sequence: CDR1 MNHEY, CDR2 SVGAGI. The CDR3: CASSYAWGQSSYEQYF. CDR3 sequence (DNA): TGTGCCAGCAGTTACGCATGGGGACAGAGCTCCTACGAGCAGTACTTC.

The chain employs TRBV27 and TRBJ2-7; D perhaps matches TRBD2 (6 bases). Trimming pared 0 bases from V and 3 bases from J, leaving 12 bases between. The CDR3 sequence is 15 residues long. Germline values: CDR1 MNHEY, CDR2 SMNVEV (reference sequence). CDR3 nucleotide sequence: TGTGCCAGCAGTTTATCCTCCCGGGGAGGCTACGAGCAGTACTTC. It specifies CASSLSSRGGYEQYF.

The chain's CDR3 is CASSARAGTGSYEQYF. Written as DNA, the CDR3 is TGTGCCAGCAGCGCGCGGGCCGGGACAGGGTCCTACGAGCAGTACTTC. This chain connects TRBV9 to TRBJ2-7, with TRBD1 identical over 9 bases. From germline, CDR1 is SGDLS and CDR2 YYNGEE. The CDR3 length is 16 residues. V was pared by 3 bases and J by 1 base, with 8 bases of the junction left unmatched. Supplemented by reference TRBV9 and TRBJ2-7, the full variable domain reads DSGVTQTPKHLITATGQRVTLRCSPRSGDLSVYWYQQSLDQGLQFLIQYYNGEERAKGNILERFSAQQFPDLHSELNLSSLELGDSALYFCASSARAGTGSYEQYFGPGTRLTVT.

The chain employs TRBV27 and TRBJ2-7; TRBD1 matches 9 bases. The ends lost 2 bases at V and 7 bases at J; junction bases unmatched: 9. The CDR3 covers 15 residues. Germline V CDR1 and CDR2: MNHEY, SMNVEV (reference sequence). CDR3 DNA: TGTGCCAGCAGTTTAGGACAGGGGTTCTGGGAGGAGCAGTACTTC. Translation gives CASSLGQGFWEEQYF.

This sequence joins TRBV9 and TRBJ2-7, with D maybe TRBD2 (6 bases). In germline, CDR1 is SGDLS, CDR2 YYNGEE. The CDR3 contains 16 residues. Trimming removed 3 bases from V and 0 bases from J, with 16 bases in between. As DNA, the CDR3 is TGTGCCAGCAGCGCTATCAGGGAGGCCCTCTCCTACGAGCAGTACTTC. Protein: CASSAIREALSYEQYF.

The V gene is TRBV29-1, the J gene TRBJ2-3; TRBD2 matches at 13 bases. V dropped 1 base and J dropped 6; count of bases not matched to a gene: 7. Germline values: CDR1 SQVTM, CDR2 ANQGSEA. The CDR3 has 16 amino acids. Written as DNA, the CDR3 is TGCAGCGTTGAAGGTGATACTAGCGGGAGGGGGGATACGCAGTATTTT. Protein: CSVEGDTSGRGDTQYF.

This clone was picked up a small number of times. The CDR3, as DNA: TGTGCCAGCAGCCAAGAATATGGCTACACCTTC. Translated: CASSQEYGYTF. The chain uses TRBV14 and TRBJ1-2; no reliable D call. CDR1 is SGHDN, CDR2 FVKESK, per germline. Trimming shortened V by 0 bases and J by 5 bases, and 1 base separated the two germline ends. This CDR3 is 11 amino acids long.

This chain connects TRBV9 to TRBJ1-2; D ambiguous. CDR1 and CDR2 (germline): SGDLS, YYNGEE. V lost 3 bases and J 5 bases, leaving 14 bases between the germline ends. The length of the CDR3 is 14 residues. The CDR3 reads CASSGPKSPYGYTF. The CDR3 DNA sequence: TGTGCCAGCAGCGGGCCAAAAAGCCCATATGGCTACACCTTC.

The chain carries TRBV7-9 and TRBJ2-7; possibly TRBD1 or TRBD2 for D (6 bases each). The germline CDR1 and CDR2 sequences are SEHNR and FQNEAQ (reference sequence). The germline V and J ends were trimmed by 0 bases and 3 bases, with 15 bases remaining between them. The CDR3 covers 16 residues. CDR3 bases: TGTGCCAGCAGCTTAGCTTCCGGGGGCACTCTCTACGAGCAGTACTTC. Its protein is CASSLASGGTLYEQYF.